The next 2 T cell receptor beta chains were all read from a single sample in a study of blood T cell repertoires in COVID-19 (dated by TCRdb to about 2020). The library was generated by the immunoSEQ multiplex PCR assay. In its TCRdb copy, this immuneACCESS table keeps in-frame sequences only and misses some clones. Where compared with another copy, unresolved V genes explain less than half of these, and the others have no known cause. The sample records around 200,000 clones, roughly 85% of which are singletons. Together, the top ten hold less than 5.5% of the sample. Material for sequencing was peripheral blood. Source of these receptors: a woman of 80 years or more with acute or convalescent COVID-19.

The chain is built from TRBV5-1 and TRBJ1-2; D is possibly TRBD1 (6 bases). V dropped 4 bases and J dropped 3 bases, with 13 bases sitting between them. The CDR3 sequence is 14 residues long. CDR1 is SGHRS, CDR2 YFSETQ, per germline. In DNA, the CDR3 is TGCGCCAGCAGCCCTCGGGACACCTACTATGGCTACACCTTC. Translated, it gives CASSPRDTYYGYTF.

The genes are TRBV10-3 and TRBJ1-2; the D gene is possibly TRBD1 (5 bases). CDR1 is ENHRY, CDR2 SYGVKD, per germline. Between the trimmed V and J ends, which lost 5 bases and 14 bases, there was a span of 15 bases. This CDR3 has 11 amino acids. CDR3 in DNA: TGTGCCATCAGTTCGGAGGGGCCGGGAACCTTC. This sequence encodes CAISSEGPGTF.